The clone carrying this T cell receptor beta chain was seen once. The entry originates in a study of blood T cell repertoires in COVID-19. Study-wide background: T cells, B-cell-depleted T cells, or PBMCs supplied cDNA or gDNA.

As originally analysed: Cell counts per sample came from amplifying reference gene primers. Generated by immunoSEQ multiplex PCR, the TCRdb table keeps only in-frame clones and is missing some. Clonal size and the V and J genes are those of that table, whereas D and trimming came from the DNA. The sample includes around 180,000 clones, under 80% of them seen just once. The CDR3 loop spans 14 amino acids. From germline, CDR1 is MNHEY and CDR2 SMNVEV (reference sequence). V lost 11 bases, J lost 0 bases, and 11 bases lay in between. The gene calls are TRBV27 and TRBJ2-6; D possibly corresponds to TRBD2 (6 bases). This sequence was found in an elderly woman with acute or convalescent COVID-19. The material sequenced was peripheral blood. In nucleotides, the CDR3 is TGTGCCTCTGGAGCGGGCTCTGGGGCCAACGTCCTGACTTTC. Its translation: CASGAGSGANVLTF. The variable domain in full, completed from reference TRBV27 and TRBJ2-6, reads EAQVTQNPRYLITVTGKKLTVTCSQNMNHEYMSWYRQDPGLGLRQIYYSMNVEVTDKGDVPEGYKVSRKEKRNFPLILESPSPNQTSLYFCASGAGSGANVLTFGAGSRLTVL.